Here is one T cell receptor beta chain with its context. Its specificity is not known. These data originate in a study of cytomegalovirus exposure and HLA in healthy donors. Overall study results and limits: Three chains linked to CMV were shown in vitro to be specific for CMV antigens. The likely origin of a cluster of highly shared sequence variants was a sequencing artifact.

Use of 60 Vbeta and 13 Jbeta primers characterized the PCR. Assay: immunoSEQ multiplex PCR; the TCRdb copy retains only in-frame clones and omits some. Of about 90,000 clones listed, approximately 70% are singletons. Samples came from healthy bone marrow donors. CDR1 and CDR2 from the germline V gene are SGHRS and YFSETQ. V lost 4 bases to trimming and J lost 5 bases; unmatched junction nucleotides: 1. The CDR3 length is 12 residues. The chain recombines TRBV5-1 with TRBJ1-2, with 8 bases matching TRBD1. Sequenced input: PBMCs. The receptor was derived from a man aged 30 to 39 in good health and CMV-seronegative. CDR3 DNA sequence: TGCGCCAGCAGCGGACAGGGATATGGCTACACCTTC. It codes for CASSGQGYGYTF.